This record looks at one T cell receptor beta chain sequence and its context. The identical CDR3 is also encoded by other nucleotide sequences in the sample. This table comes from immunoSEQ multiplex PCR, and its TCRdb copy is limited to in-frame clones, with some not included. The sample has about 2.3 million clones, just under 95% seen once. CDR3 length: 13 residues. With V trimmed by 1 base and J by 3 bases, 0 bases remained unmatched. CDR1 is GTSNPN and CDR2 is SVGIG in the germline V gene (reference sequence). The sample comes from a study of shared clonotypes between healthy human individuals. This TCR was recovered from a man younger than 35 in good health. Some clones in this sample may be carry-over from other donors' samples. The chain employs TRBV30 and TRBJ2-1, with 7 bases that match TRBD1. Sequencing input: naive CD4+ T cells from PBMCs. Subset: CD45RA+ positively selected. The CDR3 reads CAWSGDSYNEQFF. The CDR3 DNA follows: TGTGCCTGGAGTGGGGACAGCTACAATGAGCAGTTCTTC.